This T cell receptor (beta chain) was identified during a study of technical replicates of blood from a handful of donors. Profiling relied on immunoSEQ multiplex PCR, and the TCRdb table lists in-frame clones only, not all of them. The table has 80,000 to 100,000 clones, approximately 96% seen once. Unmatched junction bases numbered 4, after V lost 3 bases and J lost 8 bases. CDR1 is SGHNT, CDR2 YENEEA, per germline. CDR3 length: 14 amino acids. Sequencing used T cells isolated from PBMCs. This sequence was found in a human donor in good health. V and J are TRBV11-3 and TRBJ1-4; 9 bases agree with TRBD1. This chain's CDR3 is CASSFGQGWEKLFF. DNA of the CDR3: TGTGCCAGCAGCTTCGGACAGGGGTGGGAAAAACTGTTTTTT.